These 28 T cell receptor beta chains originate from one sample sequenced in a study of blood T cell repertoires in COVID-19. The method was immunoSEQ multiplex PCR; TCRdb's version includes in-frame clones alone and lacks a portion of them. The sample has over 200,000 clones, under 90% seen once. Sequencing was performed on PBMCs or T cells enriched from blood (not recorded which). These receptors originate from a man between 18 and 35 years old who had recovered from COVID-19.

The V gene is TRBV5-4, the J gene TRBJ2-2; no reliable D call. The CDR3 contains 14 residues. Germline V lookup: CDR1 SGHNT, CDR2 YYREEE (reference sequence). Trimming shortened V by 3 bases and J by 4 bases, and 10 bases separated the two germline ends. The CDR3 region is CASSSDITTGELFF. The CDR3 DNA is TGTGCCAGCAGCTCTGACATAACCACCGGGGAGCTGTTTTTT.

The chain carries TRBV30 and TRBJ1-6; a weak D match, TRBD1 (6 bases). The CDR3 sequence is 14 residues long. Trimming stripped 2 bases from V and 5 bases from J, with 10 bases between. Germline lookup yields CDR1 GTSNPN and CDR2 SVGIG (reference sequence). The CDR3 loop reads CAWSLGGDNSPLHF. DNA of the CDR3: TGTGCCTGGAGTTTAGGGGGGGATAATTCACCCCTCCACTTT.

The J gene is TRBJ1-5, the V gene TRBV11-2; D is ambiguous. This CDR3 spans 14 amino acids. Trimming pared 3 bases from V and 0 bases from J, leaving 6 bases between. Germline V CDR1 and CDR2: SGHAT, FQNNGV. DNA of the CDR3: TGTGCCAGCAGCTTCGGAGATAGCAATCAGCCCCAGCATTTT. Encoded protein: CASSFGDSNQPQHF.

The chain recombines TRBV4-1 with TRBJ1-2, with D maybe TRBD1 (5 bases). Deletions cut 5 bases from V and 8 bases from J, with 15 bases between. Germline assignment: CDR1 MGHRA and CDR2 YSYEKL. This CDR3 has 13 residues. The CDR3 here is CASSDGRGRGYTF. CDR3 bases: TGCGCCAGCAGCGACGGAAGGGGCCGCGGCTACACCTTC.

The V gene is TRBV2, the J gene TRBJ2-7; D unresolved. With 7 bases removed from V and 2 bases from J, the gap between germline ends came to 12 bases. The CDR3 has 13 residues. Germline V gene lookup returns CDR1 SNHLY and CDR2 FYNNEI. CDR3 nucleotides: TGTGCCAGCATCCCTGGTTGGCCCTACGAGCAGTACTTC. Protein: CASIPGWPYEQYF.

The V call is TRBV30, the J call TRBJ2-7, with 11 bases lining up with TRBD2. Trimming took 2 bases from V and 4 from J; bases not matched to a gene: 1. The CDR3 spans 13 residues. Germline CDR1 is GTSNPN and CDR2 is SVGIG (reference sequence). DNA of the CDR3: TGTGCCTGGAGTATAGCGGGAGGGTACGAGCAGTACTTC. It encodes CAWSIAGGYEQYF.

The CDR3 spells CASITGGNYGYTF. Here the CDR3 DNA reads TGTGCCAGTATCACGGGGGGTAACTATGGCTACACCTTC. The chain has TRBV19 and TRBJ1-2, with TRBD1 as a possible D gene (5 bases). The V gene's germline CDR1 is LNHDA and CDR2 SQIVND (reference sequence). The CDR3 consists of 13 residues. The ends were cut back, 7 bases at V and 1 base at J, with 10 bases in the middle.

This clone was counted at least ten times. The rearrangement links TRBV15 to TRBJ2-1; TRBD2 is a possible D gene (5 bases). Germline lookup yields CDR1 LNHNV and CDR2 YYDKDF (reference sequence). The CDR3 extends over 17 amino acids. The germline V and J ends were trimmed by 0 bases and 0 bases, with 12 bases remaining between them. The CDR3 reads CATSREGRHSSYNEQFF. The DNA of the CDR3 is TGTGCCACCAGCAGAGAGGGGAGACACAGCTCCTACAATGAGCAGTTCTTC.

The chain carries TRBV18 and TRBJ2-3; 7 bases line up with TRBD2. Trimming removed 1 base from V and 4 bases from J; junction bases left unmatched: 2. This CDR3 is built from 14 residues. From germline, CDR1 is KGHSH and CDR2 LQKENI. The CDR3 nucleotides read TGTGCCAGCTCACCACGCCGGGGGGCAGATACGCAGTATTTT. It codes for CASSPRRGADTQYF.

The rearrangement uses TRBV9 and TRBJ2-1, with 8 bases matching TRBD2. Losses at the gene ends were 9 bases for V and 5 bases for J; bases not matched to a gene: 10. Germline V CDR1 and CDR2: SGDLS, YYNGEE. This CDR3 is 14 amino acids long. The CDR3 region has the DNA TGTGCCACAGGTCCTAGCGGGTCTAACAATGAGCAGTTCTTC. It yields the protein CATGPSGSNNEQFF.

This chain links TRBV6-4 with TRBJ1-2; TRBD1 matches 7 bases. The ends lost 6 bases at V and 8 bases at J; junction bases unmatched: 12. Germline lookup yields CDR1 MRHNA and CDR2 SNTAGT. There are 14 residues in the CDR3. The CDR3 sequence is CASRLQGNTGGYTF. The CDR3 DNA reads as TGTGCCAGCAGATTACAGGGGAACACGGGCGGCTACACCTTC.

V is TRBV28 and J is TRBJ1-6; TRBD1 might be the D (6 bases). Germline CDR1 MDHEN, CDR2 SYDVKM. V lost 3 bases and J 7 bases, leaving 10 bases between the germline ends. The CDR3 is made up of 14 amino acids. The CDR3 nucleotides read TGTGCCAGCAGTTTCCAGGGGTGGAATTCACCCCTCCACTTT. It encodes CASSFQGWNSPLHF.

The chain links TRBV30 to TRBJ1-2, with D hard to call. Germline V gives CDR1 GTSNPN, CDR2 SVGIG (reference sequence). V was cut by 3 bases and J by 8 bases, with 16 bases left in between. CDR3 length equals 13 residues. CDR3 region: CAWRPTYWEGYTF. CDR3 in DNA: TGTGCCTGGAGGCCGACATACTGGGAGGGCTACACCTTC.

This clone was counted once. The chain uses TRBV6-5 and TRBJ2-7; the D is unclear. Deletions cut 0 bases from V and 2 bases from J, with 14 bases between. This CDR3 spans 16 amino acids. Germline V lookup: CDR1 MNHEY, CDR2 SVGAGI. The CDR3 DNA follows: TGTGCCAGCAGTTACTCCCAACAGATTTCCCCCTACGAGCAGTACTTC. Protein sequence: CASSYSQQISPYEQYF.

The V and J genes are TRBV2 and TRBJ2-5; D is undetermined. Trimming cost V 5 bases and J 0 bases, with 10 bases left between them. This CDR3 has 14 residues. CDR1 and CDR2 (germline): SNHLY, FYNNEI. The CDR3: CASSPLDYQETQYF. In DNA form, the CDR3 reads TGTGCCAGCAGTCCCCTCGACTACCAAGAGACCCAGTACTTC.

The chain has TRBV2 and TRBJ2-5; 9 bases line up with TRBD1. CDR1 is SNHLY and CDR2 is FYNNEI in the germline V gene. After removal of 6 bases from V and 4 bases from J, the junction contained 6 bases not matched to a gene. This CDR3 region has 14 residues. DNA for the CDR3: TGTGCCAGCAGAGAAACAGGGGGCGCAGAGACCCAGTACTTC. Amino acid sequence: CASRETGGAETQYF.

The CDR3 region is CASSYRTFNQPQHF. The CDR3 DNA reads as TGTGCCAGCAGTTACAGGACCTTCAATCAGCCCCAGCATTTT. V gene TRBV28 combines with J gene TRBJ1-5, with D perhaps matching TRBD1 (5 bases). CDR1 is MDHEN and CDR2 is SYDVKM in the germline V gene. Trimming removed 4 bases from V and 3 bases from J, with 10 bases in between. This CDR3 region has 14 residues.

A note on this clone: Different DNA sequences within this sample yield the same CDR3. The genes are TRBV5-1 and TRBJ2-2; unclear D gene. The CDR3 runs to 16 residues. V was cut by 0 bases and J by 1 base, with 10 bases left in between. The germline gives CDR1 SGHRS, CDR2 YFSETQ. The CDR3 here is CASSLADSLNTGELFF. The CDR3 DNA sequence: TGCGCCAGCAGCTTGGCCGACTCGTTGAACACCGGGGAGCTGTTTTTT. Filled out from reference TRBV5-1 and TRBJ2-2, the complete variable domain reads KAGVTQTPRYLIKTRGQQVTLSCSPISGHRSVSWYQQTPGQGLQFLFEYFSETQRNKGNFPGRFSGRQFSNSRSEMNVSTLELGDSALYLCASSLADSLNTGELFFGEGSRLTVL.

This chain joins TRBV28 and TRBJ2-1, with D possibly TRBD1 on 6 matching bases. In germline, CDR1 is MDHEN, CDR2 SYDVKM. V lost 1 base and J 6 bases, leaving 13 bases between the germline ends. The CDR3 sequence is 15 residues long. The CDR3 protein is CASSLSPPGVNEQFF. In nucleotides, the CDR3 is TGTGCCAGCAGTTTATCCCCGCCAGGGGTCAATGAGCAGTTCTTC.

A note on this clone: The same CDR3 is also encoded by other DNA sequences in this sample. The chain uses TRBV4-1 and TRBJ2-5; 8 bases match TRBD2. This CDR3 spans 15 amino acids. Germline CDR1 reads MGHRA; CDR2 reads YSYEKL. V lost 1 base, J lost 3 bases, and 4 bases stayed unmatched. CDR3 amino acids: CASSQVTSGKETQYF. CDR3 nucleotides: TGCGCCAGCAGCCAAGTCACTAGCGGCAAAGAGACCCAGTACTTC.

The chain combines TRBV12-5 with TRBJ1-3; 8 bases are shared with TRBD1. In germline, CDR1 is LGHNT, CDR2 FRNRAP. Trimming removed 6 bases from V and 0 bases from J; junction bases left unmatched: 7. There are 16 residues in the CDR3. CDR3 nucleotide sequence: TGTGCTAGTGGGTTAGGGACAGGCTCCTCTGGAAACACCATATATTTT. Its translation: CASGLGTGSSGNTIYF.

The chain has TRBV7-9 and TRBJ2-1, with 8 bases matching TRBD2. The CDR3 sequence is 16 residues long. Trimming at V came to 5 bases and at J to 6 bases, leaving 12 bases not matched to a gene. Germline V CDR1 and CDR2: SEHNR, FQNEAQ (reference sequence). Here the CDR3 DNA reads TGTGCCAGCAGCAGAGATGGGACTAGACGGGGCAATGAGCAGTTCTTC. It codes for CASSRDGTRRGNEQFF.

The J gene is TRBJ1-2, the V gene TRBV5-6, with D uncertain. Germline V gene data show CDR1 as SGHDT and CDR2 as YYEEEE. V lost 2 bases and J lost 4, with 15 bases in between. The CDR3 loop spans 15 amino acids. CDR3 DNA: TGTGCCAGCAGCTTCCCTAGACGATCCTCCTATGGCTACACCTTC. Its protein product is CASSFPRRSSYGYTF.

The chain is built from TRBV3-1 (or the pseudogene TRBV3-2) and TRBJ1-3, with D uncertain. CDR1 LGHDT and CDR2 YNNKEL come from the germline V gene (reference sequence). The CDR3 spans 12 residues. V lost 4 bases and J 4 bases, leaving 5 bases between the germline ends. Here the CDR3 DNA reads TGTGCCAGCAGCCGACTCGGAAACACCATATATTTT. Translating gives CASSRLGNTIYF.

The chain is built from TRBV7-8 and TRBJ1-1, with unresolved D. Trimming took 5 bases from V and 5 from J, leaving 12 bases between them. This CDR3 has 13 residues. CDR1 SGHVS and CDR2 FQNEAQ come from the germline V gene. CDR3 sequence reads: CASSPVVGTEAFF. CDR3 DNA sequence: TGTGCCAGCAGCCCTGTAGTTGGTACTGAAGCTTTCTTT.

The DNA for the CDR3 is TGTGCCACCAGCGGAGCGGGAGAGCCCTACAATGAGCAGTTCTTC. Amino acids: CATSGAGEPYNEQFF. The rearrangement uses TRBV15 and TRBJ2-1, with 8 bases fitting TRBD2. V lost 5 bases, J lost 2 bases, and 5 bases stayed unmatched. This CDR3 has 15 amino acids. Germline-derived CDR1 and CDR2 are LNHNV and YYDKDF (reference sequence). The variable domain in full, completed from reference TRBV15 and TRBJ2-1, reads DAMVIQNPRYQVTQFGKPVTLSCSQTLNHNVMYWYQQKSSQAPKLLFHYYDKDFNNEADTPDNFQSRRPNTSFCFLDIRSPGLGDTAMYLCATSGAGEPYNEQFFGPGTRLTVL.

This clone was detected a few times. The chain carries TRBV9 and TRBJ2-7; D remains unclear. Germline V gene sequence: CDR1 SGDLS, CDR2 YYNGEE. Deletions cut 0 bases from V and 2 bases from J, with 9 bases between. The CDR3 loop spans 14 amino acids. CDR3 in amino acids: CASSVGLTAYEQYF. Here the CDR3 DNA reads TGTGCCAGCAGCGTAGGACTGACGGCCTACGAGCAGTACTTC.

CDR3 DNA sequence: TGTGCCAGCAGCTTAGAGGGACAGCCAAAATCCTACGAGCAGTACTTC. Its translation: CASSLEGQPKSYEQYF. The V and J genes are TRBV7-8 and TRBJ2-7; 7 bases match TRBD1. Germline V CDR1 and CDR2: SGHVS, FQNEAQ. V lost 1 base to trimming and J lost 1 base; unmatched junction nucleotides: 7. This CDR3 comprises 16 residues.